The TCR beta chain described here comes from a study of blood T cell repertoires in COVID-19. CDR3 length: 13 residues. V shed 2 bases and J shed 5 bases, with 10 bases lying between them. Germline-derived CDR1 and CDR2 are GTSNPN and SVGIG (reference sequence). Original handling: By means of reference gene primer amplification, nucleated cell counts were estimated. Repertoires were generated with immunoSEQ multiplex PCR, while TCRdb's copy carries only in-frame clones and drops some. That table gives V, J and clone size, and the DNA gave D and trimming. The data show 300,000 or so clones, approximately 84% seen once.

Input material: PBMCs or T cells enriched from blood (not recorded which). This clonotype originated in a woman under 40 who had recovered from COVID-19. The chain has TRBV30 and TRBJ1-5; D not resolved. CDR3 DNA sequence: TGTGCCTGGAGTCTAAAACCGGATCAGCCCCAGCATTTT. It translates to CAWSLKPDQPQHF.